This TCR beta chain appears in the sequencing data of a study of cytomegalovirus exposure and HLA in healthy donors. This clone was seen a handful of times. Amplification used 60 Vbeta primers and 13 Jbeta primers. Sequenced by immunoSEQ multiplex PCR; TCRdb stores in-frame clones only, minus some. The table lists 150,000 to 200,000 clones, 65% to 85% of them singletons. The receptor was derived from a girl between 5 and 17 years old in good health and CMV-seropositive. Material for sequencing was PBMCs.

The CDR3 DNA follows: TGTGCCAGCTCACCCAGCAGGACTGAAGCTTTCTTT. Translating gives CASSPSRTEAFF. The chain carries TRBV18 and TRBJ1-1; D unclear. V was pared by 3 bases and J by 5 bases, with 7 bases between. Germline loops: CDR1 KGHSH, CDR2 LQKENI. CDR3 length: 12 residues.